The rows below give T cell receptor beta chains drawn from one sample of a study of beta chain features in type 1 diabetes. Repertoires were generated with immunoSEQ multiplex PCR, while TCRdb's copy carries only in-frame clones and drops some. The profile shows 300,000 to 350,000 clones, 7% to 9% of them singletons. Material: central memory CD4+ T cells from blood. Source of these receptors: a young woman in good health. The CDR3 runs from the conserved cysteine through the conserved F or W. The D gene is left open where the match is weak. The size of a clone is reported for some rows only, either as once, few or many, or as a class for expanded clones.

d_call: -
clone_size: -
j_call: TRBJ1-4
v_call: TRBV6-5
cdr3_nt: TGTGCCAGCAGGTCGGCTTTGACCGGGGATGAAAAACTGTTTTTT
cdr3_aa: CASRSALTGDEKLFF

d_call: TRBD2
clone_size: -
j_call: TRBJ2-3
v_call: TRBV7-2
cdr3_nt: TGTGCCAGCAGCCCGCGGACTAGCGGGTCCTCCACAGATACGCAGTATTTT
cdr3_aa: CASSPRTSGSSTDTQYF

d_call: -
clone_size: -
j_call: TRBJ1-2
v_call: TRBV4-1
cdr3_nt: TGCGCCAGCAGCCAAATACAGGCTAACTATGGCTACACCTTC
cdr3_aa: CASSQIQANYGYTF

d_call: -
clone_size: -
j_call: TRBJ2-1
v_call: TRBV28
cdr3_nt: TGTGCCAGCAGCCCAGAGGGGGGAGGGCCCCGATCTGAGCAGTTCTTC
cdr3_aa: CASSPEGGGPRSEQFF

d_call: -
clone_size: -
j_call: TRBJ2-7
v_call: TRBV28
cdr3_nt: TGTGCCAGCAGTTCTTCAAACTTGGACTCTCAGTACTTC
cdr3_aa: CASSSSNLDSQYF

d_call: -
clone_size: -
j_call: TRBJ2-5
v_call: TRBV6-5
cdr3_nt: TGTGCCAGCAGTTTGCCCGAACAGGGAGTGGAGACCCAGTACTTC
cdr3_aa: CASSLPEQGVETQYF

d_call: TRBD2
clone_size: few
j_call: TRBJ2-2
v_call: TRBV25-1
cdr3_nt: TGTGCCAGCTCAACGGGGACTAGCGGGCTGGTCACCGGGGAGCTGTTTTTT
cdr3_aa: CASSTGTSGLVTGELFF

d_call: -
clone_size: many
j_call: TRBJ2-6
v_call: TRBV28
cdr3_nt: TGTGCCAGCAGTTTCCAGGGCACTCTCTCTGGGGCCAACGTCCTGACTTTC
cdr3_aa: CASSFQGTLSGANVLTF

d_call: -
clone_size: -
j_call: TRBJ2-1
v_call: TRBV7-2
cdr3_nt: TGTGCCAGCAGCTCAAAAGGTGAGCAGTTCTTC
cdr3_aa: CASSSKGEQFF

d_call: -
clone_size: -
j_call: TRBJ1-5
v_call: TRBV7-8
cdr3_nt: TGTGCCAGCAGCTTAGTCGGTGGTTATAGCAATCAGCCCCAGCATTTT
cdr3_aa: CASSLVGGYSNQPQHF

d_call: TRBD2
clone_size: -
j_call: TRBJ2-1
v_call: TRBV7-9
cdr3_nt: TGTGCCAGCAGCCGCCAGTCTAGCGGGGGCAATGAGCAGTTCTTC
cdr3_aa: CASSRQSSGGNEQFF

d_call: -
clone_size: -
j_call: TRBJ1-5
v_call: TRBV30
cdr3_nt: TGTGCCTGGGGTCGGAGAGATCAGCCCCAGCATTTT
cdr3_aa: CAWGRRDQPQHF

d_call: -
clone_size: many
j_call: TRBJ2-3
v_call: TRBV7-2
cdr3_nt: TGTGCCAGCAGCTTAGGGTGGGCAGATACGCAGTATTTT
cdr3_aa: CASSLGWADTQYF

d_call: -
clone_size: few
j_call: TRBJ2-5
v_call: TRBV20-1
cdr3_nt: TGCAGTGGCCAATTGGGAGAGACCCAGTACTTC
cdr3_aa: CSGQLGETQYF

d_call: TRBD2
clone_size: -
j_call: TRBJ2-5
v_call: TRBV18
cdr3_nt: TGTGCCAGCTCACCGCTCGGACTAGCGGGATCAGAGACCCAGTACTTC
cdr3_aa: CASSPLGLAGSETQYF

d_call: TRBD1
clone_size: many
j_call: TRBJ2-6
v_call: TRBV5-4
cdr3_nt: TGTGCCAGCAGCCCAGGGGGCGCCCGGACTGGGGCCAACGTCCTGACTTTC
cdr3_aa: CASSPGGARTGANVLTF

d_call: TRBD1
clone_size: few
j_call: TRBJ1-4
v_call: TRBV9
cdr3_nt: TGTGCCAGCAGCGTTACAGGGGGCGTCGAAAAACTGTTTTTT
cdr3_aa: CASSVTGGVEKLFF

d_call: TRBD2
clone_size: -
j_call: TRBJ2-1
v_call: TRBV7-9
cdr3_nt: TGTGCCAGCAGCTTAGCGACTAGCGGGGCCTACAATGAGCAGTTCTTC
cdr3_aa: CASSLATSGAYNEQFF

d_call: -
clone_size: few
j_call: TRBJ2-1
v_call: TRBV7-9
cdr3_nt: TGTGCCAGCAGCGGAGGCCGGGTCTCCTACAATGAGCAGTTCTTC
cdr3_aa: CASSGGRVSYNEQFF

d_call: TRBD1
clone_size: few
j_call: TRBJ2-5
v_call: TRBV7-9
cdr3_nt: TGTGCCAGCAGCTTAGGGGGGACAGTCAGACAAGAGACCCAGTACTTC
cdr3_aa: CASSLGGTVRQETQYF

d_call: -
clone_size: few
j_call: TRBJ2-2
v_call: TRBV15
cdr3_nt: TGTGCCACCAGCAAGCTTAGCGGATCAAACACCGGGGAGCTGTTTTTT
cdr3_aa: CATSKLSGSNTGELFF

d_call: TRBD2
clone_size: -
j_call: TRBJ2-1
v_call: TRBV5-1
cdr3_nt: TGCGCCAGCAGCCCGGGACTAGCGGGAGGGCAAAATGAGCAGTTCTTC
cdr3_aa: CASSPGLAGGQNEQFF

d_call: TRBD1
clone_size: -
j_call: TRBJ2-2
v_call: TRBV10-3
cdr3_nt: TGTGCCATCAGGGGGACAGCAAACACCGGGGAGCTGTTTTTT
cdr3_aa: CAIRGTANTGELFF

d_call: -
clone_size: -
j_call: TRBJ2-6
v_call: TRBV7-2
cdr3_nt: TGTGCCAGCAGCTCTTATGAGCCTGGGGCCAACGTCCTGACTTTC
cdr3_aa: CASSSYEPGANVLTF

d_call: -
clone_size: few
j_call: TRBJ1-5
v_call: TRBV2
cdr3_nt: TGTGCCAGCAGTGGACAGAACAATCAGCCCCAGCATTTT
cdr3_aa: CASSGQNNQPQHF

d_call: -
clone_size: -
j_call: TRBJ2-1
v_call: TRBV9
cdr3_nt: TGTGCCAGCAGCTCCACTTACAATGAGCAGTTCTTC
cdr3_aa: CASSSTYNEQFF

d_call: -
clone_size: few
j_call: TRBJ2-1
v_call: TRBV7-2
cdr3_nt: TGTGCCAGCAGCTTTTCTTTAGGCTACAATGAGCAGTTCTTC
cdr3_aa: CASSFSLGYNEQFF

d_call: TRBD2
clone_size: -
j_call: TRBJ2-7
v_call: TRBV9
cdr3_nt: TGTGCCAGCAGCGACGGGACTAGCGGGATCTTGCAGTACTTC
cdr3_aa: CASSDGTSGILQYF

d_call: -
clone_size: -
j_call: TRBJ2-6
v_call: TRBV6-5
cdr3_nt: TGTGCCAGCAGTCGACAGATCTCTGGGGCCAACGTCCTGACTTTC
cdr3_aa: CASSRQISGANVLTF

d_call: -
clone_size: many
j_call: TRBJ2-3
v_call: TRBV11-2
cdr3_nt: TGTGCCAGCAGCTTTTGGCAGGGGTTTAGGGTGGATACGCAGTATTTT
cdr3_aa: CASSFWQGFRVDTQYF

d_call: -
clone_size: -
j_call: TRBJ2-5
v_call: TRBV29-1
cdr3_nt: TGCAGCGTGGCGATACAGGGTGGGCAAGAGACCCAGTACTTC
cdr3_aa: CSVAIQGGQETQYF

d_call: TRBD2
clone_size: few
j_call: TRBJ2-2
v_call: TRBV29-1
cdr3_nt: TGCAGCGCCCGAGCGGGAGTCCGTGACGGGGAGCTGTTTTTT
cdr3_aa: CSARAGVRDGELFF

d_call: TRBD1
clone_size: few
j_call: TRBJ2-2
v_call: TRBV7-8
cdr3_nt: TGTGCCAGCAGCCTCCAGGGGGCAACCGGGGAGCTGTTTTTT
cdr3_aa: CASSLQGATGELFF

d_call: TRBD1
clone_size: -
j_call: TRBJ2-3
v_call: TRBV28
cdr3_nt: TGTGCCAGCAGCCCGGGACAGGCCACAGATACGCAGTATTTT
cdr3_aa: CASSPGQATDTQYF

d_call: -
clone_size: -
j_call: TRBJ1-4
v_call: TRBV7-2
cdr3_nt: TGTGCCAGCAGCTCTCCACCCGGAAGGAGCAATGAAAAACTGTTTTTT
cdr3_aa: CASSSPPGRSNEKLFF

d_call: TRBD1
clone_size: -
j_call: TRBJ2-7
v_call: TRBV6-5
cdr3_nt: TGTGCCAGCAGTTACCTCGGGACAGGGAGAAACGAGCAGTACTTC
cdr3_aa: CASSYLGTGRNEQYF

d_call: -
clone_size: -
j_call: TRBJ2-7
v_call: TRBV5-4
cdr3_nt: TGTGCCAGCAGAATAATGAGCCCGAGGTCCTACGAGCAGTACTTC
cdr3_aa: CASRIMSPRSYEQYF

d_call: -
clone_size: -
j_call: TRBJ2-1
v_call: TRBV5-4
cdr3_nt: TGTGCCAGCAGCCCCCGGGGCCTAGGGCTGTTGGGCAATGAGCAGTTCTTC
cdr3_aa: CASSPRGLGLLGNEQFF

d_call: -
clone_size: -
j_call: TRBJ2-1
v_call: TRBV5-1
cdr3_nt: TGCGCCAGCAGCTTGGCGGTTCGGTACAATGAGCAGTTCTTC
cdr3_aa: CASSLAVRYNEQFF

d_call: -
clone_size: -
j_call: TRBJ2-1
v_call: TRBV15
cdr3_nt: TGTGCCACCAGCAGGGGACCGGCAGAGCAGTTCTTC
cdr3_aa: CATSRGPAEQFF

d_call: TRBD2
clone_size: many
j_call: TRBJ2-4
v_call: TRBV13
cdr3_nt: TGTGCCAGCAGCTTTGCTAGCGGGAGGTTGCTAGGCAAAAACATTCAGTACTTC
cdr3_aa: CASSFASGRLLGKNIQYF

d_call: -
clone_size: few
j_call: TRBJ2-3
v_call: TRBV7-3
cdr3_nt: TGTGCCAGCAGCTTAAAGGGCCGGGGTTTTGGAGATACGCAGTATTTT
cdr3_aa: CASSLKGRGFGDTQYF

d_call: -
clone_size: -
j_call: TRBJ1-2
v_call: TRBV6-6
cdr3_nt: TGTGCCAGCAGTTACGAGGGGCGAGATGGCTACACCTTC
cdr3_aa: CASSYEGRDGYTF

d_call: TRBD1
clone_size: few
j_call: TRBJ1-2
v_call: TRBV7-9
cdr3_nt: TGTGCCAGCAGCCTGAGACAGGGAGGCTACACCTTC
cdr3_aa: CASSLRQGGYTF

d_call: TRBD2
clone_size: few
j_call: TRBJ2-1
v_call: TRBV7-9
cdr3_nt: TGTGCCAGCAGCTACTCTAGCGGGGCCTACAATGAGCAGTTCTTC
cdr3_aa: CASSYSSGAYNEQFF

d_call: TRBD1
clone_size: few
j_call: TRBJ2-3
v_call: TRBV20-1
cdr3_nt: TGCTCCAGGGGGCGATTAGATACGCAGTATTTT
cdr3_aa: CSRGRLDTQYF